This T cell receptor (beta chain) was captured in a study of cytomegalovirus exposure and HLA in healthy donors. Study-wide results and caveats: The majority of TCR sequences were rare, yet some public TCRs appeared in many donors. Subsequent analysis found a tendency for first-cohort TCR clusters to co-occur within the 100 to 150 validation repertoires.

The donors were part of the validation cohort of 100 to 150 subjects. That cohort was separate from the first cohort, which comprised 500 to 850 subjects. Details on this clone: Its antigen is undetermined.

Some clones are missing from TCRdb's copy, which holds only in-frame ones; the method was immunoSEQ multiplex PCR. The data show roughly 98,000 clones, with around 88% seen just once and 3.9% held by the top ten. This sequence originates from a woman aged 25 to 39 in good health and CMV-seronegative. The source material was PBMCs.

The chain's CDR3 is CASRDRGRRNTEAFF. As DNA, the CDR3 is TGTGCCAGCCGGGACAGGGGCAGGAGGAACACTGAAGCTTTCTTT. The chain couples TRBV19 to TRBJ1-1, with 10 bases aligning to TRBD1. Germline V lookup: CDR1 LNHDA, CDR2 SQIVND (reference sequence). The CDR3 runs to 15 residues. Losses at the gene ends were 9 bases for V and 1 base for J; bases not matched to a gene: 8.